This T cell receptor (beta chain) was sequenced in a study of T cell responses to AZD1222 COVID-19 vaccine. Trimming pared 9 bases from V and 7 bases from J, leaving 19 bases between. The CDR3 extends over 13 amino acids. Germline V CDR1 and CDR2: MNHEY, SMNVEV (reference sequence). The repertoire was sequenced with immunoSEQ multiplex PCR; TCRdb's copy has only in-frame clones and lacks some. Of about 140,000 clones listed, about 87% were seen once; the top ten hold more than 5.5%. About this clone: The antigen remains unidentified.

Points from the study as a whole: The donors showed a predominance of white British ancestry and of females, with possible underestimation of clonal diversity. Two doses of AZD1222 preceded a rise in Spike-specific TCR breadth and depth. Seropositive AZD1222 recipients at baseline numbered only 6 or 7.

This chain joins TRBV27 and TRBJ2-7; D gene uncertain. The TCR was taken from an adult in good health. Sequenced here: peripheral blood, sampled on day 0 of AZD1222 vaccination. The CDR3 DNA is TGTGCCAGTCGATTTTCACCAGGCTCGGAGCAGTACTTC. This translates into CASRFSPGSEQYF.